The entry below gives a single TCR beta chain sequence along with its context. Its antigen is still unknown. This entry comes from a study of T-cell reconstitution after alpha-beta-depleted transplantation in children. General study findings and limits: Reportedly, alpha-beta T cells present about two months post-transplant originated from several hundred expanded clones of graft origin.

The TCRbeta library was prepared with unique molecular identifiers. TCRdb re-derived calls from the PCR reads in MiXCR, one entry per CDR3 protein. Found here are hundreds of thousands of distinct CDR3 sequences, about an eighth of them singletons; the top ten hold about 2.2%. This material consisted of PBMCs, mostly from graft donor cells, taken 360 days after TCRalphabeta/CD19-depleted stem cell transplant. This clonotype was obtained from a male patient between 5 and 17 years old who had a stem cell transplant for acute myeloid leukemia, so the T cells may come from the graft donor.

The CDR3 is CATSDQPDNRGRETQYF. The CDR3 nucleotides are TGTGCCACCAGTGATCAGCCGGATAACAGGGGGCGAGAGACCCAGTACTTC. V is TRBV24-1 and J is TRBJ2-5, with 9 bases aligning to TRBD1. Trimming removed 3 bases from V and 4 bases from J; junction bases left unmatched: 11. Germline V lookup: CDR1 KGHDR, CDR2 SFDVKD. The CDR3 consists of 17 residues.